Listed below are T cell receptor beta chains from one sample, sequenced in a study of cytomegalovirus exposure and HLA in healthy donors. Data came from immunoSEQ multiplex PCR; TCRdb stores just in-frame clones and leaves some out. The sample includes approximately 300,000 clones, about four fifths of them seen just once. Sequencing was performed on PBMCs. Every receptor here comes from a girl aged 2 to 10 in good health and CMV-seronegative. CDR3s include the opening cysteine and the closing phenylalanine or tryptophan.

j_call	cdr3_length	v_call	cdr3_aa
TRBJ2-2	17	TRBV18	CASSPVSRQGATGELFF
TRBJ1-5	14	TRBV6-1	CASRRGQGNQPQHF
TRBJ2-1	15	TRBV27	CASSLSIQTYNEQFF
TRBJ1-1	13	TRBV6-1	CASSAGQPLGAFF
TRBJ2-7	19	TRBV6-1	CASSELGLAGGWGSYEQYF
TRBJ2-7	14	TRBV7-8	CASSPNQGAAEQYF
TRBJ1-1	16	TRBV7-6	CASSWNKQGRWTEAFF
TRBJ1-2	16	TRBV5-8	CASSLSQIASNYGYTF
TRBJ1-2	13	TRBV5-6	CASSVRPTGGYTF
TRBJ2-7	13	TRBV10-3	CAISPDRVHEQYF
TRBJ2-5	12	TRBV10-3	CAISEPQETQYF
TRBJ1-1	13	TRBV6-5	CASSYSRAKKAFF
TRBJ1-6	14	TRBV6-5	CASRYRVNNSPLHF
TRBJ2-1	18	TRBV18	CASSPLILRGSSYNEQFF
TRBJ1-2	15	TRBV6-1	CASSEARGSNYGYTF
TRBJ1-5	14	TRBV19	CASSMSGLNQPQHF
TRBJ1-4	14	TRBV23-1	CASSPPDSGGKLFF
TRBJ1-2	17	TRBV4-2	CASSQVVRGGALYGYTF
TRBJ1-1	14	TRBV27	CASSPQGTGTEAFF